A selection of T cell receptor beta chains follows, all from one sample in a study of siplizumab effects on memory and regulatory T cells. Repertoires were generated with immunoSEQ multiplex PCR, while TCRdb's copy carries only in-frame clones and drops some. The sample carries 55,000 to 80,000 clones, 79% recorded once. What was sequenced was memory CD4+ T cells sorted from blood. Receptors originate from a human donor in good health. The CDR3 runs from the conserved cysteine through the conserved F or W. The D gene is left open where the match is weak. Clone size is stated in some rows and not others, as once, few, many or a class when expanded.

clone_size,d_call,v_call,j_call,cdr3_aa,cdr3_nt
NA,NA,TRBV6-5,TRBJ1-6,CASSYSDARNSPLHF,TGTGCCAGCAGTTACAGCGACGCCAGAAATTCACCCCTCCACTTT
few,NA,TRBV9,TRBJ2-7,CASSVGPGAAEQYF,TGTGCCAGCAGCGTAGGCCCAGGGGCGGCCGAGCAGTACTTC
NA,NA,TRBV6-1,TRBJ1-5,CASIGTPSNQPQHF,TGTGCCAGCATCGGGACACCGAGCAATCAGCCCCAGCATTTT
once,NA,TRBV6-6,TRBJ2-1,CASSYHQGEQFF,TGTGCCAGCAGTTACCACCAGGGTGAGCAGTTCTTC
NA,NA,TRBV6-4,TRBJ1-1,CASRKESRNTEAFF,TGTGCCAGCAGGAAGGAAAGCAGGAACACTGAAGCTTTCTTT
NA,TRBD1,TRBV6-5,TRBJ1-2,CASSLQGPVDGYTF,TGTGCCAGCAGTTTACAGGGGCCGGTGGATGGCTACACCTTC
NA,NA,TRBV19,TRBJ2-5,CASSYGAHEETQYF,TGTGCCAGTAGTTACGGGGCCCATGAAGAGACCCAGTACTTC
NA,TRBD1,TRBV2,TRBJ2-3,CASSRDRGTDTQYF,TGTGCCAGCAGCCGGGACAGGGGTACAGATACGCAGTATTTT
NA,NA,TRBV5-1,TRBJ2-7,CASSRTATYEQYF,TGCGCCAGCAGTCGGACAGCAACCTACGAGCAGTACTTC
NA,NA,TRBV6-1,TRBJ2-1,CASTQPSFDNEQFF,TGTGCCAGCACGCAGCCCAGTTTCGACAATGAGCAGTTCTTC
NA,NA,TRBV6-1,TRBJ1-1,CASSESRGPAPVRQAFF,TGTGCCAGCAGTGAATCGAGAGGACCAGCACCAGTCCGGCAGGCTTTCTTT
few,NA,TRBV11-3,TRBJ2-2,CASSLSGVNTGELFF,TGTGCCAGCAGCTTATCCGGGGTGAACACCGGGGAGCTGTTTTTT
NA,NA,TRBV11-2,TRBJ2-5,CASSLNFRQGETQYF,TGTGCCAGCAGCTTAAATTTTAGGCAGGGAGAGACCCAGTACTTC
once,NA,TRBV28,TRBJ2-7,CASSASGLRFYEQYF,TGTGCCAGCAGTGCCTCAGGGTTACGGTTCTACGAGCAGTACTTC
NA,NA,TRBV11-2,TRBJ2-5,CASSLSSGGGETQYF,TGTGCCAGCAGCTTATCCAGCGGAGGGGGGGAGACCCAGTACTTC
NA,NA,TRBV19,TRBJ1-6,CASSILGEASPLHF,TGTGCCAGTAGTATTCTGGGGGAGGCCTCACCCCTCCACTTT
NA,NA,TRBV5-1,TRBJ1-1,CASSVVGGLGTEAFF,TGCGCCAGCAGCGTAGTAGGGGGGCTGGGCACTGAAGCTTTCTTT
NA,NA,TRBV6-5,TRBJ1-1,CASRDAGEAFF,TGTGCCAGCAGAGACGCCGGTGAAGCTTTCTTT
NA,NA,TRBV7-2,TRBJ1-5,CASSLVKGNQPQHF,TGTGCCAGCAGCTTAGTCAAGGGCAATCAGCCCCAGCATTTT
NA,NA,TRBV28,TRBJ2-7,CASSRSGFSYEQYF,TGTGCCAGCAGCCGGAGCGGTTTCTCCTACGAGCAGTACTTC
NA,TRBD1,TRBV5-6,TRBJ1-5,CASSWGGTGIGNQPQHF,TGTGCCAGCAGCTGGGGGGGGACAGGGATCGGCAATCAGCCCCAGCATTTT
NA,TRBD1,TRBV19,TRBJ1-5,CASSLQGAAQPQHF,TGTGCCAGTAGTTTACAGGGGGCTGCTCAGCCCCAGCATTTT
NA,NA,TRBV5-4,TRBJ2-7,CASSLDPVGRLIEQYF,TGTGCCAGCAGCTTGGACCCGGTTGGAAGGCTAATAGAGCAGTACTTC
NA,NA,TRBV7-6,TRBJ1-1,CASSLVGGNTEAFF,TGTGCCAGCAGCTTAGTCGGCGGAAACACTGAAGCTTTCTTT
NA,NA,TRBV12-5,TRBJ2-2,CASALMGGELFF,TGTGCTAGTGCCTTAATGGGGGGGGAGCTGTTTTTT
NA,TRBD1,TRBV4-1,TRBJ2-1,CASSQEWDRNYNEQFF,TGCGCCAGCAGCCAAGAGTGGGACAGAAATTACAATGAGCAGTTCTTC
NA,TRBD1,TRBV7-8,TRBJ1-2,CASSSTGDYGYTF,TGTGCCAGCAGCTCGACAGGGGACTATGGCTACACCTTC
few,NA,TRBV4-1,TRBJ2-3,CASSQINLVYTDTQYF,TGCGCCAGCAGCCAGATAAACCTAGTTTACACAGATACGCAGTATTTT
NA,TRBD2,TRBV19,TRBJ2-3,CASSIGDLAGDTDTQYF,TGTGCCAGTAGTATCGGGGACCTAGCGGGGGACACAGATACGCAGTATTTT
NA,TRBD2,TRBV19,TRBJ2-4,CASSIVPLAGGKNIQYF,TGTGCCAGTAGTATAGTCCCCTTAGCGGGGGGCAAAAACATTCAGTACTTC
NA,TRBD1,TRBV19,TRBJ1-5,CASSMGREGAGQPQHF,TGTGCCAGTAGTATGGGTAGAGAGGGGGCAGGGCAGCCCCAGCATTTT
NA,NA,TRBV6-5,TRBJ2-7,CASSYSIRESYEQYF,TGTGCCAGCAGTTACTCGATCAGGGAATCCTACGAGCAGTACTTC
NA,NA,TRBV25-1,TRBJ1-2,CASSETWAGAYGYTF,TGTGCCAGCAGTGAAACCTGGGCGGGGGCCTATGGCTACACCTTC